This T cell receptor beta chain comes out of a study of shared clonotypes between healthy human individuals. Findings and caveats of the study: The generation probabilities recorded for non-shared clonotypes fell below those of clonotypes shared by all four donors.

Clones were read by immunoSEQ multiplex PCR, and TCRdb kept only the in-frame ones, dropping some. Found here are 550,000 to 600,000 clones, roughly 98% of them singletons; the top ten hold 0.3% to 0.35%. The germline V and J ends were trimmed by 4 bases and 2 bases, with 14 bases remaining between them. The CDR3 is 15 amino acids. Germline CDR1 and CDR2: SGHRS and YFSETQ. Of note for this clone: Antigen specificity is unknown.

CD45RO-negative, CCR7-selected cells formed the naive CD8 fraction, which excluded terminally differentiated effector memory CD45RA+ cells. The material sequenced was naive CD8+ T cells sorted from blood. The rearrangement links TRBV5-1 to TRBJ2-3; D possibly corresponds to TRBD2 (6 bases). The sequence was collected from a man aged 25 to 40 in good health. The CDR3 nucleotides read TGCGCCAGCAGCCCGGCTGGCGGGGCCACAGATACGCAGTATTTT. Translating gives CASSPAGGATDTQYF.